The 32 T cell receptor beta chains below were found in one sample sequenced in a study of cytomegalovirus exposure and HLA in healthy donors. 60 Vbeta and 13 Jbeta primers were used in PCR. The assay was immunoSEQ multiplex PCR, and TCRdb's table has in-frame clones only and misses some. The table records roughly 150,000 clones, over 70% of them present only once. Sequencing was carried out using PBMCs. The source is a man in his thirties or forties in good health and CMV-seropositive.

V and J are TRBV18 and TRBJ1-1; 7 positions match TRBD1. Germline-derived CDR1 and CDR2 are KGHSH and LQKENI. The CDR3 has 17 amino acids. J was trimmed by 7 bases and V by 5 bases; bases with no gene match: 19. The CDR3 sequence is CASSFSQGVQWDIEAFF. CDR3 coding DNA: TGTGCCAGCTCATTTTCTCAGGGGGTCCAATGGGACATTGAAGCTTTCTTT.

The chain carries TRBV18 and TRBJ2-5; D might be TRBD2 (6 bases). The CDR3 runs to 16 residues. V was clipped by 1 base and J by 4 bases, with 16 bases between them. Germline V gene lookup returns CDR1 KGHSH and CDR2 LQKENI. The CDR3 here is CASSPLKGGKVETQYF. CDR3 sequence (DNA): TGTGCCAGCTCACCACTGAAAGGCGGGAAGGTAGAGACCCAGTACTTC.

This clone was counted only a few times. In DNA form, the CDR3 reads TGTGCCAGCAGTGATTCGCGAGGCGGCGAGCAGTACTTC. As protein: CASSDSRGGEQYF. V is TRBV25-1 and J is TRBJ2-7; D is undetermined. The V and J ends lost 3 bases and 6 bases respectively, with 12 bases between them. CDR3 length: 13 amino acids. CDR1 is MGHDK, CDR2 SYGVNS, per germline.

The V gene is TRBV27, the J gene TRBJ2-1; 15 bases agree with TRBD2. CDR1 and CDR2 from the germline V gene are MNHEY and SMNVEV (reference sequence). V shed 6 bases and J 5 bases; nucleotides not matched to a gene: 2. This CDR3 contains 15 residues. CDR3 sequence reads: CASSGTSGGNNEQFF. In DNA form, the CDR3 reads TGTGCCAGCAGCGGGACTAGCGGGGGGAACAATGAGCAGTTCTTC.

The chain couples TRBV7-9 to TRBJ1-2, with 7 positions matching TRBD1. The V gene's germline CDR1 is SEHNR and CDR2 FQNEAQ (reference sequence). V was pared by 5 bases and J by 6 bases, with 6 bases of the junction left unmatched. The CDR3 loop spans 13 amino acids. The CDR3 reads CASSPNTGDGYTF. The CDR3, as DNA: TGTGCCAGCAGCCCAAATACAGGGGATGGCTACACCTTC. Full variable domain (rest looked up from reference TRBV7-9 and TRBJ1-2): DTGVSQNPRHKITKRGQNVTFRCDPISEHNRLYWYRQTLGQGPEFLTYFQNEAQLEKSRLLSDRFSAERPKGSFSTLEIQRTEQGDSAMYLCASSPNTGDGYTFGSGTRLTVV.

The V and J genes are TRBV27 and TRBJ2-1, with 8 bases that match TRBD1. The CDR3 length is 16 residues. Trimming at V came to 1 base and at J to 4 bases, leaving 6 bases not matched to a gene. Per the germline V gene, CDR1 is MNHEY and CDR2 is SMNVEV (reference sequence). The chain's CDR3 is CASSLYQGAGYNEQFF. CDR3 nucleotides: TGTGCCAGCAGTTTATATCAGGGGGCGGGTTACAATGAGCAGTTCTTC.

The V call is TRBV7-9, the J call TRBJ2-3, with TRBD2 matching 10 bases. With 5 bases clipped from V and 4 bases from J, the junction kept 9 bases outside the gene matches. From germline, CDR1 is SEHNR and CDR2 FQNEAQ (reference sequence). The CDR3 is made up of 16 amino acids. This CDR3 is CASSPGLAVLADTQYF. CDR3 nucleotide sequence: TGTGCCAGCAGCCCCGGACTAGCGGTTCTCGCAGATACGCAGTATTTT.

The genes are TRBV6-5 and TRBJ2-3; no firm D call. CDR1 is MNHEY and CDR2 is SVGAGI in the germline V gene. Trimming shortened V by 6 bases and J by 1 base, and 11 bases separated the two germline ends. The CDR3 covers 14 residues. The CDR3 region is CASSLVVGTDTQYF. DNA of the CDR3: TGTGCCAGCAGCCTGGTAGTTGGCACAGATACGCAGTATTTT.

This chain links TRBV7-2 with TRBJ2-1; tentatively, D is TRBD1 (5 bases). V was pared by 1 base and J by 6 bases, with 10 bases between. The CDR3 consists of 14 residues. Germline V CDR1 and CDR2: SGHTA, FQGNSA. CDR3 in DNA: TGTGCCAGCAGCTTAGAGACAGTCTCCAATGAGCAGTTCTTC. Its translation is CASSLETVSNEQFF.

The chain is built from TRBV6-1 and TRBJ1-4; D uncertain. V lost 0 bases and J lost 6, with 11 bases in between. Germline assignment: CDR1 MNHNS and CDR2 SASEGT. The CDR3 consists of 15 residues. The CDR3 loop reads CASSEARGSHEKLFF. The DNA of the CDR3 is TGTGCCAGCAGTGAAGCGCGGGGAAGTCATGAAAAACTGTTTTTT.

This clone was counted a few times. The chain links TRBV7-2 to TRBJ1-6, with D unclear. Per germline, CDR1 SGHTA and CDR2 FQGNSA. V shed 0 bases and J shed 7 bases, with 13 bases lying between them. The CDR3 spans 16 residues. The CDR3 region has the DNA TGTGCCAGCAGCTTAGCAGGCCAGGTACGCAATTCACCCCTCCACTTT. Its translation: CASSLAGQVRNSPLHF.

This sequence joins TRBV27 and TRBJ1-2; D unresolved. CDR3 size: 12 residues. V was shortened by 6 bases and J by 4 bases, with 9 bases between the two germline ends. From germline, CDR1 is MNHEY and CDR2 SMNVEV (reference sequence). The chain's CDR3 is CASSRDSYGYTF. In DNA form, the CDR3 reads TGTGCCAGCAGCCGGGATTCCTATGGCTACACCTTC.

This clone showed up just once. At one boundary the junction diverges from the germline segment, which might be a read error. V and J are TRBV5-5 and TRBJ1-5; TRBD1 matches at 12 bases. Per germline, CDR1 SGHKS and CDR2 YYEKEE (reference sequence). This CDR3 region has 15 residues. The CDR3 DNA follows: TGTGCCAGCAGTTTGGAGGGACAGGGGGCAGAGCCCCAGCATTTT. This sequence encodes CASSLEGQGAEPQHF.

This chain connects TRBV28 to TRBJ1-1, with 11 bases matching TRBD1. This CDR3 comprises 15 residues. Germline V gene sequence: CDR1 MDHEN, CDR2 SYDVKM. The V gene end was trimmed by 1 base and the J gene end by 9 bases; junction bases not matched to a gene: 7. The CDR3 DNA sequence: TGTGCCAGCAGTTTATCTGCCGGGACAGGGGGGAAAGCTTTCTTT. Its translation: CASSLSAGTGGKAFF.

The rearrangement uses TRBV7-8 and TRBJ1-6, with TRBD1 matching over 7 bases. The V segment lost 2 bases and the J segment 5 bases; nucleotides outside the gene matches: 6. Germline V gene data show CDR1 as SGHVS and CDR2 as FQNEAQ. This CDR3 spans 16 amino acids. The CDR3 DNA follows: TGTGCCAGCAGCTTACGCCTACAGGGGAATAATTCACCCCTCCACTTT. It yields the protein CASSLRLQGNNSPLHF.

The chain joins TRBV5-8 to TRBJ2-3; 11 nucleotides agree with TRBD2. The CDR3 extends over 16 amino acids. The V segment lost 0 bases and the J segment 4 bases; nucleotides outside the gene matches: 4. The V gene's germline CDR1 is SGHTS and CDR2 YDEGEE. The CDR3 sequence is CASSLGIAGGPDTQYF. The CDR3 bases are TGTGCCAGCAGCTTGGGAATAGCGGGGGGGCCAGATACGCAGTATTTT. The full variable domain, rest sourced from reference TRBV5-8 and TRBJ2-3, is EAGVTQSPTHLIKTRGQQATLRCSPISGHTSVYWYQQALGLGLQFLLWYDEGEERNRGNFPPRFSGRQFPNYSSELNVNALELEDSALYLCASSLGIAGGPDTQYFGPGTRLTVL.

In DNA, the CDR3 is TGTGCCAGCAGCCCCCACCCGAGCTCCTATAATTCACCCCTCCACTTT. It is translated as CASSPHPSSYNSPLHF. V and J are TRBV7-8 and TRBJ1-6; unclear D gene. Trimming removed 5 bases at V and 0 bases at J, with 11 bases between. The CDR3 is 16 residues long. The V gene's germline CDR1 is SGHVS and CDR2 FQNEAQ.

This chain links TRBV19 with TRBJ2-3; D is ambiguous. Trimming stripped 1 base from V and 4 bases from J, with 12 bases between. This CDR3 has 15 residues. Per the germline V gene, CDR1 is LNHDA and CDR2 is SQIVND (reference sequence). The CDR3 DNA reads TGTGCCAGTAGTATAGTTCAGGCGCTCCCAGATACGCAGTATTTT. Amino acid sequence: CASSIVQALPDTQYF.

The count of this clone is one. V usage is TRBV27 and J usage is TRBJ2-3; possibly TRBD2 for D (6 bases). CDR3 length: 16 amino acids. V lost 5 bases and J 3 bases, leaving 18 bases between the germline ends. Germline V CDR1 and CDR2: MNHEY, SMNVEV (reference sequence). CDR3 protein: CASSPWRAMLTDTQYF. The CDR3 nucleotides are TGTGCCAGCAGTCCTTGGAGGGCCATGTTGACAGATACGCAGTATTTT.

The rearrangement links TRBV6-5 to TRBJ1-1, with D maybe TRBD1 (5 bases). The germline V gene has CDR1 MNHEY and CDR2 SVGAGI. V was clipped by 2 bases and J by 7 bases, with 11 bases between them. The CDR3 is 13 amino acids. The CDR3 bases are TGTGCCAGCAGTTACCAAAGCGACAGTGAAGCTTTCTTT. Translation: CASSYQSDSEAFF.

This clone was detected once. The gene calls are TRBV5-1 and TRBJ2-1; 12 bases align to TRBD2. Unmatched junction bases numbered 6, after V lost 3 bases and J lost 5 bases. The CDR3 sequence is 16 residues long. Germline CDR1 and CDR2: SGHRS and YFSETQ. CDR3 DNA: TGCGCCAGCAGCTCCGGACTAGCGGGACGGGACAATGAGCAGTTCTTC. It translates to CASSSGLAGRDNEQFF.

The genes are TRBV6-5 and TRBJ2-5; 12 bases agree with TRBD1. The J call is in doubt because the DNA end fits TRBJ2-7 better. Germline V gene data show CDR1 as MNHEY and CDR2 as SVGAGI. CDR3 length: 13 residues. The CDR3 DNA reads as TGTGCCAGTACCGGGACAGGGGGCTTCGAGCAGTACTTC. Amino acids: CASTGTGGFEQYF.

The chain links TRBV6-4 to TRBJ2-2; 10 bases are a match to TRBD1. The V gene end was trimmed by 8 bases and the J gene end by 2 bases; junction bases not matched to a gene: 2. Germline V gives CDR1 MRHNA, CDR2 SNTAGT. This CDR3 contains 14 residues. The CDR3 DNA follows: TGTGCCAGCGGGACAGGGGTTAACACCGGGGAGCTGTTTTTT. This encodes CASGTGVNTGELFF.

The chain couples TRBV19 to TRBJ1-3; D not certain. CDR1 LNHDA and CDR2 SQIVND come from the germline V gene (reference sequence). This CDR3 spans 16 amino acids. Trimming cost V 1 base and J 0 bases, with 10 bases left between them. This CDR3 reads CASSIVRHFSGNTIYF. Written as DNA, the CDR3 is TGTGCCAGTAGTATAGTAAGACATTTCTCTGGAAACACCATATATTTT.

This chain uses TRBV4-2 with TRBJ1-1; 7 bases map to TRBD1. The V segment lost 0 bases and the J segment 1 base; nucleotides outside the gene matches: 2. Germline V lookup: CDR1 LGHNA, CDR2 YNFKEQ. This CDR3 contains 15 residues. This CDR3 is CASSQEGTANTEAFF. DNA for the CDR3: TGTGCCAGCAGCCAAGAAGGGACAGCGAACACTGAAGCTTTCTTT.

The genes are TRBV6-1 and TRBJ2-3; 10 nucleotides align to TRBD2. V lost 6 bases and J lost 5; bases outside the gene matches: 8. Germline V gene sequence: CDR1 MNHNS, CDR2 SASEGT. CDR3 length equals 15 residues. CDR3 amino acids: CASRLAGGRGDTQYF. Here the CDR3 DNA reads TGTGCCAGCAGATTAGCGGGGGGCCGTGGAGATACGCAGTATTTT.

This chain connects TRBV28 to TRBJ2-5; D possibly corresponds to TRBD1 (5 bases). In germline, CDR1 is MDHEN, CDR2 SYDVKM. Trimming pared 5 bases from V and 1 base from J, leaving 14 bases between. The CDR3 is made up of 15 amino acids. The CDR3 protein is CASSTTARAQETQYF. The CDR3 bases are TGTGCCAGCAGTACGACAGCAAGAGCCCAAGAGACCCAGTACTTC. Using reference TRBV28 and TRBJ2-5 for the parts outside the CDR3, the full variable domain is DVKVTQSSRYLVKRTGEKVFLECVQDMDHENMFWYRQDPGLGLRLIYFSYDVKMKEKGDIPEGYSVSREKKERFSLILESASTNQTSMYLCASSTTARAQETQYFGPGTRLLVL.

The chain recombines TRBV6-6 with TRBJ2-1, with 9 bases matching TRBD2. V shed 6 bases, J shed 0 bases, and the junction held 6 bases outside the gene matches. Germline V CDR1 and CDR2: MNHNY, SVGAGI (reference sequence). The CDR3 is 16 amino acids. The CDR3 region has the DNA TGTGCCAGCAGGGATCTAGCGGGGAGCTCCTACAATGAGCAGTTCTTC. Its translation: CASRDLAGSSYNEQFF.

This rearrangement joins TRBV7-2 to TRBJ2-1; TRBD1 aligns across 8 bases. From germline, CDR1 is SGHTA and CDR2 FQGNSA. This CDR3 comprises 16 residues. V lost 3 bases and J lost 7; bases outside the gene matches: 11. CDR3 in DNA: TGTGCCAGCAGCTTTAGGACTCAGGGGGCGCTTAATGAGCAGTTCTTC. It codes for CASSFRTQGALNEQFF.

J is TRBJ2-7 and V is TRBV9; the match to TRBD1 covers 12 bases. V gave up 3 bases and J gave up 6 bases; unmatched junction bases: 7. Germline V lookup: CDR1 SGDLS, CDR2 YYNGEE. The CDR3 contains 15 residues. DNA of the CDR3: TGTGCCAGCAGCGCCTCCGGGACAGGGGGCTCCGAGCAGTACTTC. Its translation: CASSASGTGGSEQYF.

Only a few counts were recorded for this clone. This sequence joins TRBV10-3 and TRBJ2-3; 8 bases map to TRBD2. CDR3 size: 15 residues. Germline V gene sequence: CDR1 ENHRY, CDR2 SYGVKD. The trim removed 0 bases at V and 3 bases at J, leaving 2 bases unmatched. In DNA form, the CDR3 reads TGTGCCATCAGTGAGTCCGGGGGGGGGACAGATACGCAGTATTTT. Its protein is CAISESGGGTDTQYF.

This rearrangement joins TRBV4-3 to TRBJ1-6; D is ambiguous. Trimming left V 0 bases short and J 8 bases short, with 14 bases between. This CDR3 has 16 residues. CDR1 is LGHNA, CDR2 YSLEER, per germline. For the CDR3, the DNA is TGCGCCAGCAGCCAAGAAGTCGAGAGGCTCGATTCACCCCTCCACTTT. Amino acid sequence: CASSQEVERLDSPLHF.